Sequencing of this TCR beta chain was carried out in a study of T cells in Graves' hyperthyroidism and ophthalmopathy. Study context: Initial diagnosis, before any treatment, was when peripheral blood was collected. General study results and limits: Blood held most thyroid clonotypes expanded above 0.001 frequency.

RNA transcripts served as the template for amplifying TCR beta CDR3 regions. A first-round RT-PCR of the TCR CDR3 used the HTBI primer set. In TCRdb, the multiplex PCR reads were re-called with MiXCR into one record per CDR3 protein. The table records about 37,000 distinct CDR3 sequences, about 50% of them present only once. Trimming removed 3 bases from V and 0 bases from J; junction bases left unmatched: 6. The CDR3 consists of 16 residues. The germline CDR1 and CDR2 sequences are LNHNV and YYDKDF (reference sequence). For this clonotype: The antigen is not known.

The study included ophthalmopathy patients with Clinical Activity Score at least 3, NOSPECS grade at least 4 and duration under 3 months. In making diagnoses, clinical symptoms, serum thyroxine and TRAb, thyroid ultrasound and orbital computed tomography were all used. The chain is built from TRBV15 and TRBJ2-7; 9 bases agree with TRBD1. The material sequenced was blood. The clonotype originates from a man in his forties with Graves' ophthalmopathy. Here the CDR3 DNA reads TGTGCCACCAGCAGCCCCGGGACAGGGAACTCCTACGAGCAGTACTTC. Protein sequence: CATSSPGTGNSYEQYF.